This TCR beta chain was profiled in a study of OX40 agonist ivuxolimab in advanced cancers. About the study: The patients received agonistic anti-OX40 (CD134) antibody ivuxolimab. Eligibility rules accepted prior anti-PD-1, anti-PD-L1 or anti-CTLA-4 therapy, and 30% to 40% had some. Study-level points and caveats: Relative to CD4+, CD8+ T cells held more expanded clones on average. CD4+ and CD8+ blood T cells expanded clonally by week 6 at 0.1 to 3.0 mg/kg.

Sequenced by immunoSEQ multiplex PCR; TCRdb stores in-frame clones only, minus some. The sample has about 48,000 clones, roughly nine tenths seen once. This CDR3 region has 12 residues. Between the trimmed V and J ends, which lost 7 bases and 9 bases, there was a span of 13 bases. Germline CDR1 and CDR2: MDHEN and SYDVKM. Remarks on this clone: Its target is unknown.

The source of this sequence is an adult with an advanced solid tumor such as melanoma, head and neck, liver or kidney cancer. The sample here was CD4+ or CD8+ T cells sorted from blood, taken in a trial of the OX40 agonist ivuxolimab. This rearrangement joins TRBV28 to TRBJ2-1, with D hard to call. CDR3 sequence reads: CASTDPWGEQFF. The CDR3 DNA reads TGTGCCAGCACTGACCCGTGGGGTGAGCAGTTCTTC.